The sequence of this TCR beta chain was determined in a study of Ad26.COV2.S vaccination and SARS-CoV-2 variants. Across the study: Each vaccinee took Ad26.COV2.S intramuscularly, once or twice 56 days apart. Regarding the study as a whole: Spike-specific TCR breadth in vaccine recipients exceeded that seen in placebo recipients. There was a possibility that the TCR breadth and depth analyses underestimated total T cell responses.

With respect to this clone: Its target is not known.

The ends were cut back, 4 bases at V and 1 base at J, with 11 bases in the middle. The CDR3 spans 15 residues. Germline V gives CDR1 LGHNA, CDR2 YSLEER. Libraries were prepared by immunoSEQ multiplex PCR; TCRdb keeps only in-frame clonotypes and omits some of them. Among about 250,000 clones listed, around 88% were seen once. As to treatment: around 19 received Ad26.COV2.S at low or high dose, single or two shots; roughly five received placebo; per-sample allocation not given. It was on day 63 after the first vaccine or placebo injection that samples were taken. The donor was a Boston adult aged 18-55 years.

The source was peripheral blood, collected in a trial of Ad26.COV2.S vaccine versus placebo. This TCR derives from a person between 18 and 65 years old who received the Ad26.COV2.S COVID-19 vaccine or a placebo. The V call is TRBV4-3, the J call TRBJ2-1; a possible D gene is TRBD1 (6 bases). The CDR3 DNA follows: TGCGCCAGCAGCCGTACAGGGTTGTCCTACAATGAGCAGTTCTTC. This codes for CASSRTGLSYNEQFF.